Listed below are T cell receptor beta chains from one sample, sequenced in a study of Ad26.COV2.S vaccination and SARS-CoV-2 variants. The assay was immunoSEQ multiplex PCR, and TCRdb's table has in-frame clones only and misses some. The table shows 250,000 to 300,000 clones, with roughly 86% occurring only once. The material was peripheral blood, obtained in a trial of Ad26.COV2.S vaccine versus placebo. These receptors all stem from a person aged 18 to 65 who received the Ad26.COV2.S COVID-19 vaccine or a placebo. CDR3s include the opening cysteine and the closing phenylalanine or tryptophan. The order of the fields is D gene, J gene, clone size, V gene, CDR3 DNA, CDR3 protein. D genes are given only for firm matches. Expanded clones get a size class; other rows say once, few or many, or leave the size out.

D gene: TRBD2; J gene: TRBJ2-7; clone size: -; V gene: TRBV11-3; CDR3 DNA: TGTGCCAGCAGCTTACTAGCGGGAGGAGGGGGCGAGCAGTACTTC; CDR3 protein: CASSLLAGGGGEQYF
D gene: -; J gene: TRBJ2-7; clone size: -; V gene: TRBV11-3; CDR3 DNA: TGTGCCAGCAGCTTACACAGGGAGACCGAGCAGTACTTC; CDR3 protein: CASSLHRETEQYF
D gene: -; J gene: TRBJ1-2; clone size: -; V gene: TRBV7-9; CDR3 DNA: TGTGCCAGCAGCTTGAACAGTAACTATGGCTACACCTTC; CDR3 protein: CASSLNSNYGYTF
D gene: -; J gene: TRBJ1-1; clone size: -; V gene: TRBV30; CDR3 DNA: TGTGCCTGGCTAGTGTGGGGGACTGAAGCTTTCTTT; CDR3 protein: CAWLVWGTEAFF
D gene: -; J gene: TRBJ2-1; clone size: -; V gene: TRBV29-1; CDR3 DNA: TGCAGCGTGACCCGTCCCGGCCGGGATGAGCAGTTCTTC; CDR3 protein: CSVTRPGRDEQFF
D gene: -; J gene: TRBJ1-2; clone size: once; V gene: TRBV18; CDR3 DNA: TGTGCCAGCTCACCGATGGAAAACTATGGCTACACCTTC; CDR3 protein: CASSPMENYGYTF
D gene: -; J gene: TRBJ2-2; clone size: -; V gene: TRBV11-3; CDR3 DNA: TGTGCCAGCAGCTTAGTTGCGGGGGCGGCCGGGGAGCTGTTTTTT; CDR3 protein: CASSLVAGAAGELFF
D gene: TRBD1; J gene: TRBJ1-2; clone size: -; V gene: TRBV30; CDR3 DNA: TGTGCCTGGAGTGAGGGACAGGGGGCGCGCTATGGCTACACCTTC; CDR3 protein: CAWSEGQGARYGYTF
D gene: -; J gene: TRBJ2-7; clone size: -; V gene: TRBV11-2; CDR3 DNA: TGTGCCAGCAGCTTAGATGGACAGTACTACGAGCAGTACTTC; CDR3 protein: CASSLDGQYYEQYF
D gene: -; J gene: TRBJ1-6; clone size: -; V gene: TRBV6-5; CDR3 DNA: TGTGCCAGCAGTTACAATAATTCACCCCTCCACTTT; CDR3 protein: CASSYNNSPLHF
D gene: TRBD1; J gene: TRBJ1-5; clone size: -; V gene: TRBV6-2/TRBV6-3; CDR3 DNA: TGTGCCAGCAGTCCCGACCTCAGGGGGGATTATCAGCCCCAGCATTTT; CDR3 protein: CASSPDLRGDYQPQHF
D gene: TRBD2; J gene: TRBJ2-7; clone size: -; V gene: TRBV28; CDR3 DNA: TGTGCCAGCACCACGGGGACTAGCGCAACAATTGCCTACGAGCAGTACTTC; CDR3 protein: CASTTGTSATIAYEQYF
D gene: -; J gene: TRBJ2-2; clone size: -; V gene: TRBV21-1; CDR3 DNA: TGTGCCAGCAGCAGGACTGAGAACACCGGGGAGCTGTTTTTT; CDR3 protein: CASSRTENTGELFF
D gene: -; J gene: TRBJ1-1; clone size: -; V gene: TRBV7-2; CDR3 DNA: TGTGCCAGCAGCTCTAGGCGGGGGAGCACTGAAGCTTTCTTT; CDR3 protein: CASSSRRGSTEAFF
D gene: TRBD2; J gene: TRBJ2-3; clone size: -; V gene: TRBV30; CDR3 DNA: TGTGCCTGGAGTCGGCGAGCGGGAAGGGGTATAGATACGCAGTATTTT; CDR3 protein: CAWSRRAGRGIDTQYF
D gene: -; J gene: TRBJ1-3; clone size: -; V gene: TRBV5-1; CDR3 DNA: TGCGCCAGCAGCTTGGGAGGGACTGGAAACACCATATATTTT; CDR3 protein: CASSLGGTGNTIYF
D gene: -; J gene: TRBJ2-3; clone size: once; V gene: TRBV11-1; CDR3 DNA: TGTGCCAGCAGCTTTCCCTTGGGCGTCAGGGCAGATACGCAGTATTTT; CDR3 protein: CASSFPLGVRADTQYF
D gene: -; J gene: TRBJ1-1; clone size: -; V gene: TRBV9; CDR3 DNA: TGTGCCAGCAGCGTAGAGACATTCAGCACTGAAGCTTTCTTT; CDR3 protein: CASSVETFSTEAFF
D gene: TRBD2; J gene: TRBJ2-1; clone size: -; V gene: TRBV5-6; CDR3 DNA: TGTGCCAGCAGCCTCAGGACTAGCGGGAAGCAGTTCTTC; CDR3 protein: CASSLRTSGKQFF
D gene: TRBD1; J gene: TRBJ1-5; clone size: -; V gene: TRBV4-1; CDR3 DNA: TGCGCCAGCAGCCAAGGGGACAGGGGGGGCAATCAGCCCCAGCATTTT; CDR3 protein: CASSQGDRGGNQPQHF
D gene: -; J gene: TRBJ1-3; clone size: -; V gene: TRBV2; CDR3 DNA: TGTGCCAGCAGCCGGGGAGAGACGGACACCATATATTTT; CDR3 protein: CASSRGETDTIYF
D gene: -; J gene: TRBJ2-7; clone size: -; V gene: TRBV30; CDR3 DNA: TGTGCCTGGAGCCGGGCGGGGAGTGCCTACGAGCAGTACTTC; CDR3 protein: CAWSRAGSAYEQYF
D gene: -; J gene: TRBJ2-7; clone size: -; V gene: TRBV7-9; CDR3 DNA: TGTGCCAGCAGCACCGGAGGGGGGTACGAGCAGTACTTC; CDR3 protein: CASSTGGGYEQYF
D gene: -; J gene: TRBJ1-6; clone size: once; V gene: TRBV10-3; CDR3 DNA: TGTGCCATCAGTGAAGGAGGGGGGAGCTCCTATAATTCACCCCTCCACTTT; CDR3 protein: CAISEGGGSSYNSPLHF
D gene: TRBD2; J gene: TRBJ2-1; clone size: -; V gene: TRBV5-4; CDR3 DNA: TGTGCCAGCAGCTTGGAAGTCGGGAGGAATCTTAATGAGCAGTTCTTC; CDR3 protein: CASSLEVGRNLNEQFF
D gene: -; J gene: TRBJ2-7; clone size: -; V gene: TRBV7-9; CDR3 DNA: TGTGCCAGCAGCTTAAACCGGGGGCCTCCAGTGGAGCAGTACTTC; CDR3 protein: CASSLNRGPPVEQYF
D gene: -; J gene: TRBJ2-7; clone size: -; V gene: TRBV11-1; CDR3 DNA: TGTGCCAGCAGCCGCACAGGGAGGGTCTCCTACGAGCAGTACTTC; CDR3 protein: CASSRTGRVSYEQYF
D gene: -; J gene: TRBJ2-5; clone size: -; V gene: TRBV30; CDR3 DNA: TGTGCCTGGGACAGGCTCGGTGGAGAGACCCAGTACTTC; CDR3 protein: CAWDRLGGETQYF
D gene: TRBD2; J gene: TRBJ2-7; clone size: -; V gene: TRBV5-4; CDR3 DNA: TGTGCCAGCAGCCCAGCGGGGGGGACTATCTCCAACGAGCAGTACTTC; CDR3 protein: CASSPAGGTISNEQYF
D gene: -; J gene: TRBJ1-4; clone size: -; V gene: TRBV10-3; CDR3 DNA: TGTGCCATCAGGAGGGGTTTCGGTGAAAAACTGTTTTTT; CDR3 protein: CAIRRGFGEKLFF
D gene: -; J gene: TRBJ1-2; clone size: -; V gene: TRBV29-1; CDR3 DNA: TGCAGCGTTGAAGCTTACGGACAAACACCGACTAACTATGGCTACACCTTC; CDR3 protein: CSVEAYGQTPTNYGYTF
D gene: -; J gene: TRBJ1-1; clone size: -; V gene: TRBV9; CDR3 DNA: TGTGCCAGCAGCGTTAGCCCGGGACAACGGAACACTGAAGCTTTCTTT; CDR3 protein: CASSVSPGQRNTEAFF
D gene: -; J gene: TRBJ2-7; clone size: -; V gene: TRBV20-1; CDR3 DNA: TGCAGTGCTAGCTCTAACTACGAGCAGTACTTC; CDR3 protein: CSASSNYEQYF
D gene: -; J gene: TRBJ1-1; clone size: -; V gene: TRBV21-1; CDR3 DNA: TGTGCCAGCAGCAAAGAGGGCAGGGGAAAGACTGAAGCTTTCTTT; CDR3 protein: CASSKEGRGKTEAFF
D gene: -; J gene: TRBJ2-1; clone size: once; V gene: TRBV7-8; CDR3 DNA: TGTGCCAGCAGCCGAGGACGGCGAGAGAACTACAATGAGCAGTTCTTC; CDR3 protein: CASSRGRRENYNEQFF
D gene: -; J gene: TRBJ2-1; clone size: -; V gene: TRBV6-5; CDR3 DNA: TGTGCCAGCAGCGATAACAGGGATTTGGTCAATGAGCAGTTCTTC; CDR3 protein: CASSDNRDLVNEQFF
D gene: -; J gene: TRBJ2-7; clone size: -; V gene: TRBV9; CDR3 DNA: TGTGCCAGCAGCCCTCGAGGAGGGCAATACTACGAGCAGTACTTC; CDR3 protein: CASSPRGGQYYEQYF
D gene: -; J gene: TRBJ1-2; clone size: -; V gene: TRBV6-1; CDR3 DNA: TGTGCCAGCAGTGAAGGACCAGCCGACTATGGCTACACCTTC; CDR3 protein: CASSEGPADYGYTF
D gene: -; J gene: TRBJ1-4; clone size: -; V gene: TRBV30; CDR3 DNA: TGTGCCTGGAGTGTAGTCTGGGGAGAAAAACTGTTTTTT; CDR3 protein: CAWSVVWGEKLFF
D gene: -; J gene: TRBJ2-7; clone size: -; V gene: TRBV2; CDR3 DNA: TGTGCCAGCAGTCCCAGGGCACTAAGCTACGAGCAGTACTTC; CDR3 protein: CASSPRALSYEQYF
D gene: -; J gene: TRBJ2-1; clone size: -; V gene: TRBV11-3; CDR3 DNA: TGTGCCAGCAGCCGAGGGGGGACGTCCTCCTACAATGAGCAGTTCTTC; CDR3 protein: CASSRGGTSSYNEQFF
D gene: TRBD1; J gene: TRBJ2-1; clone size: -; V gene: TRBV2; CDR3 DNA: TGTGCCAGCAGTGAAGCGCGAGGGGGCGATGGTTACAATGAGCAGTTCTTC; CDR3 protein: CASSEARGGDGYNEQFF
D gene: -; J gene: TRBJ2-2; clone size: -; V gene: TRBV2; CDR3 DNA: TGTGCCAGCACGAGGGGGAACTACGCGCATTCGAACACCGGGGAGCTGTTTTTT; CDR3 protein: CASTRGNYAHSNTGELFF
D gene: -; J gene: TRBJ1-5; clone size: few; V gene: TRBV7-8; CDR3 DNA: TGTGCCAGCAGCTTACGGGACGGGGGCAATCAGCCCCAGCATTTT; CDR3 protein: CASSLRDGGNQPQHF
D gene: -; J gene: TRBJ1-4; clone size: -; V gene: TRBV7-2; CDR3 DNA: TGTGCCAGCAGCTTAAGAGGGTTTGGGACTAATGAAAAACTGTTTTTT; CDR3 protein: CASSLRGFGTNEKLFF
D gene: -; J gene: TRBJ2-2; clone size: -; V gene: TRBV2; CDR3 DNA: TGTGCCAGCAGACCAGGGCGGAACACCGGGGAGCTGTTTTTT; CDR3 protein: CASRPGRNTGELFF
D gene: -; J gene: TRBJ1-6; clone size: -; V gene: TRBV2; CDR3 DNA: TGTGCCAGCAGTGCGTTTGGGGTGCGAAATTCACCCCTCCACTTT; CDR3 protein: CASSAFGVRNSPLHF
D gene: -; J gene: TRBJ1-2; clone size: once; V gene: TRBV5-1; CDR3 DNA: TGCGCCAGCAGTCCGGACAGACCTATTAACTATGGCTACACCTTC; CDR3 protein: CASSPDRPINYGYTF
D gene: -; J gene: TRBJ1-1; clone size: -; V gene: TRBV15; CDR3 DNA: TGTGCCACCAGCAGAGTTGGTTCGGGGCGCACTGAAGCTTTCTTT; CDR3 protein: CATSRVGSGRTEAFF
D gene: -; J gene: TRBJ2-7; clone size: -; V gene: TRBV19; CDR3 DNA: TGTGCCAGTAGTATAGGAGGCGGCGAGCAGTACTTC; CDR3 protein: CASSIGGGEQYF
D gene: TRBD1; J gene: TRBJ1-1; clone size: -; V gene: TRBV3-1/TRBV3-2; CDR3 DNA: TGTGCCAGCAGCCGCGGGGACAGGGGGCGAGGTGAAGCTTTCTTT; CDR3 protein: CASSRGDRGRGEAFF
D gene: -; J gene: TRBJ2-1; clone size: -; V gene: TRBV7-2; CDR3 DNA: TGTGCCAGCAGCCGCGACGGACAGCCCTGGAATGAGCAGTTCTTC; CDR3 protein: CASSRDGQPWNEQFF
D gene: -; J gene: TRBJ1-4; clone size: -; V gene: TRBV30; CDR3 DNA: TGTGCCTGGAAAACTAATGAAAAACTGTTTTTT; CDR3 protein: CAWKTNEKLFF
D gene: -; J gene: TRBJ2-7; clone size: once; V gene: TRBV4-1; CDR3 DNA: TGCGCCAGCAGCCAAGTCTGGACGGGGAGCTACGAGCAGTACTTC; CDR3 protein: CASSQVWTGSYEQYF
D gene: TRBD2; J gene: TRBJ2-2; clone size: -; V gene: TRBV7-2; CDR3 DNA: TGTGCCAGCAGCTTAGGAGGACTAGCGGGAGGAAACACCGGGGAGCTGTTTTTT; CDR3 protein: CASSLGGLAGGNTGELFF